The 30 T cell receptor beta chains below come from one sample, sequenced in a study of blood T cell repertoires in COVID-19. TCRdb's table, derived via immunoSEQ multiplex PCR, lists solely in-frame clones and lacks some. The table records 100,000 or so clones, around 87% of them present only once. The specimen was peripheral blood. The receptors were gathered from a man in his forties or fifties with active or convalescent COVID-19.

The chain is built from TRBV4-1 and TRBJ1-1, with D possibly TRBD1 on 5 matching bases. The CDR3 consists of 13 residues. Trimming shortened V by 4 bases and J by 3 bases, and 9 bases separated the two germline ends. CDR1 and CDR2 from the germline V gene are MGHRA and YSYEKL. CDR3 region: CASSPLQDTEAFF. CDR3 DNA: TGCGCCAGCAGCCCATTACAGGACACTGAAGCTTTCTTT.

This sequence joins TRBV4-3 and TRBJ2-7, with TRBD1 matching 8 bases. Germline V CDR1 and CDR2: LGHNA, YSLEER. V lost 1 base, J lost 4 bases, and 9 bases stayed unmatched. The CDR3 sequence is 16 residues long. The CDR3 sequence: CASSQVRTGFSYEQYF. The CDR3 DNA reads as TGCGCCAGCAGCCAAGTGAGGACAGGGTTCAGTTACGAGCAGTACTTC.

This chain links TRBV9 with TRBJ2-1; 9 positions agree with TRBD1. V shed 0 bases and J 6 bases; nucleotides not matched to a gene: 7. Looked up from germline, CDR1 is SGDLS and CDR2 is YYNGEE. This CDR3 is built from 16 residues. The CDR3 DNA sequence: TGTGCCAGCAGCGTAGCCACAGGGGGCTTTCGCAATGAGCAGTTCTTC. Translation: CASSVATGGFRNEQFF.

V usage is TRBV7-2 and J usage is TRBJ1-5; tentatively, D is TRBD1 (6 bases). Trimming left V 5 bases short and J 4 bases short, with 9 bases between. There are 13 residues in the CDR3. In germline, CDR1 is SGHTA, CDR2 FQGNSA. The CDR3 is CASSPDRNQPQHF. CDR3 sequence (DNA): TGTGCCAGCAGCCCGGACAGAAATCAGCCCCAGCATTTT.

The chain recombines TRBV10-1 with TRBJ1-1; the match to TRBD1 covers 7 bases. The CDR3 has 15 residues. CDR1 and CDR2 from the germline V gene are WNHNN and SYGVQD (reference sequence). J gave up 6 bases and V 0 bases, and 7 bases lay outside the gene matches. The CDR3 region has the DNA TGCGCCAGCAGTGAGTCAGGCAGGGGGAGGTCTGAAGCTTTCTTT. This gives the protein CASSESGRGRSEAFF.

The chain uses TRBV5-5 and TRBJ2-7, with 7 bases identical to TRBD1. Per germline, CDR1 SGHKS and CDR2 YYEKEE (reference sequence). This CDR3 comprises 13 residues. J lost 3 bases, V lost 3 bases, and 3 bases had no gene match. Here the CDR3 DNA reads TGTGCCAGCAGCTACGACAGGGACTACGAGCAGTACGTC. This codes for CASSYDRDYEQYV.

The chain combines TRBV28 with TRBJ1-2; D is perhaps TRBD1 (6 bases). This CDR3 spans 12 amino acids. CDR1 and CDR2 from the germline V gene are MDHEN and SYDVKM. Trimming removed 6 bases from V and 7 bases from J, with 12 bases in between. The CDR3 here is CASSQDRFGYTF. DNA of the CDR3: TGTGCCAGCAGCCAAGACAGGTTTGGCTACACCTTC.

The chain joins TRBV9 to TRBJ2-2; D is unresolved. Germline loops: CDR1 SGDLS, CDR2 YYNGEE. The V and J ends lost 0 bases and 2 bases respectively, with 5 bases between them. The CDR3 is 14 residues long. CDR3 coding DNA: TGTGCCAGCAGCGTAGGCAGAAACACCGGGGAGCTGTTTTTT. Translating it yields CASSVGRNTGELFF. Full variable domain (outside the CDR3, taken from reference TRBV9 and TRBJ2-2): DSGVTQTPKHLITATGQRVTLRCSPRSGDLSVYWYQQSLDQGLQFLIQYYNGEERAKGNILERFSAQQFPDLHSELNLSSLELGDSALYFCASSVGRNTGELFFGEGSRLTVL.

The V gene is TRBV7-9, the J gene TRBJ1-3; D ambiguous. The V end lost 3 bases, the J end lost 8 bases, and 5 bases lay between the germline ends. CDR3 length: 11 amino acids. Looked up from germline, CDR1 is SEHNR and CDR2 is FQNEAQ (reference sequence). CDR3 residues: CASSFVDTIYF. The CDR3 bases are TGTGCCAGCAGCTTCGTAGACACCATATATTTT.

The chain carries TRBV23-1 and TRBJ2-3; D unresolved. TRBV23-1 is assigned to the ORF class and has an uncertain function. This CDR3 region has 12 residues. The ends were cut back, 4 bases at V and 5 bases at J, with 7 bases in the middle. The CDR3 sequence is CASSRHGDTQYF. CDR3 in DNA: TGCGCCAGCAGTCGCCACGGAGATACGCAGTATTTT.

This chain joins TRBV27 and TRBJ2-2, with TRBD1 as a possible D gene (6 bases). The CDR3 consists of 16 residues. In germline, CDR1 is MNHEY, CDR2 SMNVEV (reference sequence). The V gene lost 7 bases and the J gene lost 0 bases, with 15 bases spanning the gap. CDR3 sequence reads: CASTKVTGPNTGELFF. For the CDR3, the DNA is TGTGCCAGCACCAAAGTGACAGGTCCGAACACCGGGGAGCTGTTTTTT.

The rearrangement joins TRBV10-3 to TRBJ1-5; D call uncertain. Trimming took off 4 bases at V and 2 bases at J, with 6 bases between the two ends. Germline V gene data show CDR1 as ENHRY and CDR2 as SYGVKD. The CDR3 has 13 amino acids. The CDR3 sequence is CAISVGGNQPQHF. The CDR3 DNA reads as TGTGCCATCAGTGTCGGAGGCAATCAGCCCCAGCATTTT.

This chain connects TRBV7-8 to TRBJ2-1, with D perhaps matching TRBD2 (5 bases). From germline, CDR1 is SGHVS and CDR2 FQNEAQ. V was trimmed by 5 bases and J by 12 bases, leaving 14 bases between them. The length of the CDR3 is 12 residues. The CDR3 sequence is CASSNFEGGQFF. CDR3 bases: TGTGCCAGCAGCAACTTCGAGGGTGGGCAGTTCTTC.

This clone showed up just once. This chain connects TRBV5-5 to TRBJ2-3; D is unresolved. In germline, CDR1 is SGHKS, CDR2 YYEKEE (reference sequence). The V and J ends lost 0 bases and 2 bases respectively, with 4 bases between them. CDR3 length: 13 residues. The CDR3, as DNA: TGTGCCAGCAGCTTGGCTACCACAGATACGCAGTATTTT. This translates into CASSLATTDTQYF.

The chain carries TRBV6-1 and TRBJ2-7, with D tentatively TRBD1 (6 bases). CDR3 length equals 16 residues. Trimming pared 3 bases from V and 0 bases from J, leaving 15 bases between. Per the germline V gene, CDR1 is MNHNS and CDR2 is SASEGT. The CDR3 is CASSEGLGQNSYEQYF. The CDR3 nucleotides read TGTGCCAGCAGTGAGGGTCTTGGACAGAACTCCTACGAGCAGTACTTC.

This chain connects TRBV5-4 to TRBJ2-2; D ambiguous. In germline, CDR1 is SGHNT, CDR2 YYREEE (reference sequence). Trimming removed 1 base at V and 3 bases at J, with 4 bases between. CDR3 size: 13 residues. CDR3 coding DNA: TGTGCCAGCAGCTTGACAGACACCGGGGAGCTGTTTTTT. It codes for CASSLTDTGELFF. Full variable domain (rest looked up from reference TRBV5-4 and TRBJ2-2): ETGVTQSPTHLIKTRGQQVTLRCSSQSGHNTVSWYQQALGQGPQFIFQYYREEENGRGNFPPRFSGLQFPNYSSELNVNALELDDSALYLCASSLTDTGELFFGEGSRLTVL.

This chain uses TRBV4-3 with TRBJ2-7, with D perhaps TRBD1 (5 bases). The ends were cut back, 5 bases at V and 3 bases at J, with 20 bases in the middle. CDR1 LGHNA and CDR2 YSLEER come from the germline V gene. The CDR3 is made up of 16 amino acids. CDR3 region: CASSKALMTDIYEQYF. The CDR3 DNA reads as TGCGCCAGCAGCAAAGCACTAATGACGGACATCTACGAGCAGTACTTC.

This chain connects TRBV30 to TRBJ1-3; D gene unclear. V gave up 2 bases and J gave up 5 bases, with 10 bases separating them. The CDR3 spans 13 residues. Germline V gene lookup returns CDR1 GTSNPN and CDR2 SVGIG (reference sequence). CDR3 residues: CAWSLTSRNTIYF. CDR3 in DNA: TGTGCCTGGAGTCTTACATCACGAAACACCATATATTTT.

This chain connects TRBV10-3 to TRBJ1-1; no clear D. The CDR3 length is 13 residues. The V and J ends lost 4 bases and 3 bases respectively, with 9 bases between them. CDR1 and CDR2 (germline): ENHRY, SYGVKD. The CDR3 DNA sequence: TGTGCCATCAGTGGGACTCGGGACACTGAAGCTTTCTTT. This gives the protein CAISGTRDTEAFF.

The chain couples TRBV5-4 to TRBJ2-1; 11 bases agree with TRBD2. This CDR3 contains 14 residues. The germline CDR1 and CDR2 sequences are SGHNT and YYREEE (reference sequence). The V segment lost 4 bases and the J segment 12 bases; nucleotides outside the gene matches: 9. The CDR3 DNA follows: TGTGCCAGCAGCCTGATAGCGGGGGGGCCGCTGCAGTTCTTC. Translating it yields CASSLIAGGPLQFF.

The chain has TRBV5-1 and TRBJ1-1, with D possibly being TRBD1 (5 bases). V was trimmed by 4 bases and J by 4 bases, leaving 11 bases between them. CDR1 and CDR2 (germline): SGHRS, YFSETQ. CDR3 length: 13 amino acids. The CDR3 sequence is CASSPEGRTEAFF. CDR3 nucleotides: TGCGCCAGCAGCCCGGAGGGACGCACTGAAGCTTTCTTT.

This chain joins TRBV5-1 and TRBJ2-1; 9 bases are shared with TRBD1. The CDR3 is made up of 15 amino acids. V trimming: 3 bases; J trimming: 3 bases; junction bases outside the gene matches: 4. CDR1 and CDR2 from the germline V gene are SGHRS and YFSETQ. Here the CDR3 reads CASSSGQGLYNEQFF. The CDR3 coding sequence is TGCGCCAGCAGCTCGGGACAGGGCCTCTACAATGAGCAGTTCTTC.

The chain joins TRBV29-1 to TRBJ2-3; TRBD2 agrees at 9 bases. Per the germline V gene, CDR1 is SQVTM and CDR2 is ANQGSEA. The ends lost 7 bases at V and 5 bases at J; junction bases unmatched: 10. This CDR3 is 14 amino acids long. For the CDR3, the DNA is TGCAGCGCCAGGGTAGCGGGGGCGGGAGATACGCAGTATTTT. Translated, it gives CSARVAGAGDTQYF.

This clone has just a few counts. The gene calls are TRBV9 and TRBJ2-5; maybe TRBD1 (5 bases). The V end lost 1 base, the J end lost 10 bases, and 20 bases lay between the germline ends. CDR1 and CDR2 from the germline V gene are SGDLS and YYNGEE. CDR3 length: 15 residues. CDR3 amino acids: CASSVIDSASGNQYF. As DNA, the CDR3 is TGTGCCAGCAGCGTAATTGACAGCGCTTCAGGGAACCAGTACTTC.

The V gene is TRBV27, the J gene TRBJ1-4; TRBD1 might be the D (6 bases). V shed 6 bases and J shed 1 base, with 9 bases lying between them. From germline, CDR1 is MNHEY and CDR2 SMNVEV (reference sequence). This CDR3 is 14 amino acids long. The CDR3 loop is CASRSTGTNEKLFF. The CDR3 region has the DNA TGTGCCAGCAGGTCGACAGGAACTAATGAAAAACTGTTTTTT. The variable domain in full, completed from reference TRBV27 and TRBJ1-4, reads EAQVTQNPRYLITVTGKKLTVTCSQNMNHEYMSWYRQDPGLGLRQIYYSMNVEVTDKGDVPEGYKVSRKEKRNFPLILESPSPNQTSLYFCASRSTGTNEKLFFGSGTQLSVL.

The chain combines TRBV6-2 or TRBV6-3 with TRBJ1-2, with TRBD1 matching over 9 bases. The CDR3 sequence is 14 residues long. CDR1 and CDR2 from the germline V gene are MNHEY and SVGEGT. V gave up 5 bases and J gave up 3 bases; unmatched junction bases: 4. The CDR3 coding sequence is TGTGCCAGCAGTAACAGGGGGCGCGACTATGGCTACACCTTC. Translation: CASSNRGRDYGYTF.

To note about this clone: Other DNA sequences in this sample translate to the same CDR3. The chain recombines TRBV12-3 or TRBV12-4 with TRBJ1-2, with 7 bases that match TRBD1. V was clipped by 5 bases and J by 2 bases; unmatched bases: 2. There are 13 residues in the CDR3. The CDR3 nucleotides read TGTGCCAGCAGTCTACAGGGGAACTATGGCTACACCTTC. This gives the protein CASSLQGNYGYTF.

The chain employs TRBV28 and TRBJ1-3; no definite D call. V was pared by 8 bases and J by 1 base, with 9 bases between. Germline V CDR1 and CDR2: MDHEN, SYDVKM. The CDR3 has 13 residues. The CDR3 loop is CASDPGSGNTIYF. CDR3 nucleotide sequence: TGTGCCAGCGATCCGGGTTCTGGAAACACCATATATTTT. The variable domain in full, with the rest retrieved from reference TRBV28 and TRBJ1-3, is DVKVTQSSRYLVKRTGEKVFLECVQDMDHENMFWYRQDPGLGLRLIYFSYDVKMKEKGDIPEGYSVSREKKERFSLILESASTNQTSMYLCASDPGSGNTIYFGEGSWLTVV.

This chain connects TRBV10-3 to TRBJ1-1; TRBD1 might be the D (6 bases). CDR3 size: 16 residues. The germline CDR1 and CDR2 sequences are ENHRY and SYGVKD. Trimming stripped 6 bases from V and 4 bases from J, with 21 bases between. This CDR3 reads CAIRLGGGGAATEAFF. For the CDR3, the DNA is TGTGCCATCAGGTTGGGAGGCGGGGGCGCAGCCACTGAAGCTTTCTTT.

The CDR3: CAIRAQETQYF. CDR3 sequence (DNA): TGTGCCATCAGGGCCCAAGAGACCCAGTACTTC. The V gene is TRBV10-3, the J gene TRBJ2-5; D is ambiguous. Per the germline V gene, CDR1 is ENHRY and CDR2 is SYGVKD. The CDR3 totals 11 residues. V was pared by 6 bases and J by 1 base, with 3 bases between.